Listed below are T cell receptor beta chains from one sample, sequenced in a study of blood T cells in healthy people across ages. MiXCR, applied by TCRdb to the 5' RACE reads, yields one record per CDR3 protein. The sample has fewer than 2,000,000 distinct CDR3 sequences, about two fifths seen once; the top ten hold 20% to 25%. Sequences were obtained from blood. These receptors all come from a human donor in good health. CDR3s include the opening cysteine and the closing phenylalanine or tryptophan. A D gene is named only where the DNA matches it firmly. A clone size is listed for some rows: how often the clone was seen (once, few, many), or a class if it is expanded.

V	J	size	D	CDR3	DNA
TRBV4-2	TRBJ1-1	.	.	CASSDTRPEPNTEAFF	TGTGCCAGCAGCGACACCCGCCCGGAGCCGAACACTGAAGCTTTCTTT
TRBV10-3	TRBJ2-1	.	TRBD2	CAISVSGGAYNEQFF	TGTGCCATCAGTGTCAGCGGGGGGGCCTACAATGAGCAGTTCTTC
TRBV24-1	TRBJ2-1	few	TRBD2	CATSDRPGGGASYGSYNEQFF	TGTGCCACCAGTGACCGTCCTGGCGGGGGGGCGTCATACGGCTCCTACAATGAGCAGTTCTTC
TRBV5-1	TRBJ2-7	.	TRBD1	CASSLRDREHEQYF	TGCGCCAGCAGCTTGCGGGACAGGGAACACGAGCAGTACTTC
TRBV4-1	TRBJ2-3	.	.	CASSQVGGSGWADTQYF	TGCGCCAGCAGCCAAGTAGGAGGGTCAGGATGGGCAGATACGCAGTATTTT
TRBV6-1	TRBJ1-2	few	.	CASSTSSAAYGYTF	TGTGCCAGCAGTACCTCCTCAGCAGCCTATGGCTACACCTTC
TRBV6-6	TRBJ1-1	.	.	CASSFAGLGTEAFF	TGTGCCAGCAGTTTCGCAGGGTTGGGCACTGAAGCTTTCTTT
TRBV20-1	TRBJ2-7	.	TRBD2	CSAPLGGSSYEQYF	TGCAGTGCCCCTCTGGGGGGGAGCTCCTACGAGCAGTACTTC
TRBV28	TRBJ2-7	.	TRBD1	CTSSFRTGLPYEQYF	TGTACCAGCAGTTTTAGGACAGGGTTACCCTACGAGCAGTACTTC
TRBV7-8	TRBJ1-2	few	.	CASTDWGARDYGYTF	TGTGCCAGTACAGACTGGGGGGCGAGAGACTATGGCTACACCTTC
TRBV28	TRBJ1-5	.	.	CASSFLRENGQPQHF	TGTGCCAGCAGTTTTCTAAGGGAGAATGGTCAGCCCCAGCATTTT
TRBV6-5	TRBJ1-4	once	TRBD1	CASSYAGQRNEKLFF	TGTGCCAGCAGTTACGCGGGACAGCGTAATGAAAAACTGTTTTTT
TRBV7-8	TRBJ1-2	.	.	CASSFTTEKYGYTF	TGTGCCAGCAGCTTCACGACAGAGAAGTATGGCTACACCTTC
TRBV29-1	TRBJ2-5	.	TRBD1	CTKGAFLETQYF	TGCACCAAGGGGGCGTTTTTGGAGACCCAGTACTTC
TRBV4-3	TRBJ1-4	.	.	CASSQTTTNEKLFF	TGCGCCAGCAGCCAGACAACAACTAATGAAAAACTGTTTTTT
TRBV6-2/TRBV6-3	TRBJ2-7	.	.	CASTSTQGIHEQYF	TGTGCCAGCACCTCAACGCAGGGTATTCACGAGCAGTACTTC
TRBV12-3/TRBV12-4	TRBJ2-7	.	TRBD2	CASSSPGLVGEQYF	TGTGCCAGCAGTTCACCCGGACTAGTAGGCGAGCAGTACTTC
TRBV12-3/TRBV12-4	TRBJ1-5	.	TRBD1	CASSLTGMPQHF	TGTGCCAGCAGTTTGACAGGGATGCCCCAGCATTTT
TRBV4-2	TRBJ2-3	few	.	CASSQDAGSSSTDTQYF	TGTGCCAGCAGCCAAGATGCTGGCTCCTCTAGCACAGATACGCAGTATTTT
TRBV20-1	TRBJ2-7	.	.	CSAGQTYYSYEQYF	TGCAGTGCCGGACAGACTTACTACTCCTACGAGCAGTACTTC
TRBV6-5	TRBJ1-4	.	.	CASRGRFLGLLFF	TGTGCCAGCAGGGGCCGGTTCTTAGGTCTCTTGTTTTTT
TRBV7-2	TRBJ2-5	.	TRBD1	CASSPSWAGGETQYF	TGTGCCAGCAGCCCCTCCTGGGCAGGGGGAGAGACCCAGTACTTC
TRBV20-1	TRBJ1-5	.	.	CSAGTQPQHF	TGCAGTGCGGGTACTCAGCCCCAGCATTTT
TRBV5-1	TRBJ2-1	.	.	CASSGAGTGAYNEQFF	TGCGCCAGCAGCGGCGCAGGGACTGGAGCCTACAATGAGCAGTTCTTC
TRBV15	TRBJ1-2	few	.	CATSGSWKDRYGYTF	TGTGCCACCAGCGGAAGTTGGAAGGATCGATATGGCTACACCTTC
TRBV6-4	TRBJ2-1	few	TRBD1	CASSDPLTGNEQFF	TGTGCCAGCAGTGACCCATTGACAGGGAATGAGCAGTTCTTC
TRBV7-9	TRBJ2-3	few	TRBD1	CASSLGQADTDTQYF	TGTGCCAGCAGCCTCGGACAGGCGGACACAGATACGCAGTATTTT
TRBV7-2	TRBJ2-4	few	.	CASSWGAPGSKNIQYF	TGTGCCAGCAGCTGGGGGGCGCCGGGTTCCAAAAACATTCAGTACTTC
TRBV3-1	TRBJ2-1	.	TRBD2	CASSQAYRTSGAYNEQFF	TGTGCCAGCAGCCAGGCCTATCGGACTAGCGGTGCCTACAATGAGCAGTTCTTC
TRBV2	TRBJ1-5	.	.	CASGSRWPQPQHF	TGTGCCAGCGGGTCTAGGTGGCCCCAGCCCCAGCATTTT
TRBV10-3	TRBJ1-1	.	.	CAISDPMNTEAFF	TGTGCCATCAGTGACCCCATGAACACTGAAGCTTTCTTT
TRBV6-6	TRBJ2-7	.	TRBD1	CASSPTGIGQYF	TGTGCCAGCAGTCCGACAGGGATCGGGCAGTACTTC
TRBV20-1	TRBJ2-1	few	.	CSAERSHSYNEQFF	TGCAGTGCCGAGAGGAGCCACTCCTACAATGAGCAGTTCTTC
TRBV25-1	TRBJ2-3	.	TRBD1	CASIGGQGYTDTQYF	TGTGCCAGCATAGGGGGACAGGGGTACACAGATACGCAGTATTTT
TRBV12-3/TRBV12-4	TRBJ2-7	.	.	CASSWGEAYEQYF	TGTGCCAGCAGTTGGGGCGAGGCCTACGAGCAGTACTTC
TRBV29-1	TRBJ1-2	many	TRBD1	CSVDHRGVNTF	TGCAGCGTTGATCACAGGGGGGTGAACACCTTC
TRBV18	TRBJ2-5	once	.	CASSPVDGQETQYF	TGTGCCAGCTCACCAGTGGACGGGCAAGAGACCCAGTACTTC
TRBV12-3/TRBV12-4	TRBJ2-7	.	.	CASSPWVGGAANEQYF	TGTGCCAGCAGTCCATGGGTTGGGGGCGCGGCGAACGAGCAGTACTTC
TRBV12-3/TRBV12-4	TRBJ1-1	.	.	CASSLRGTLMNTEAFF	TGTGCCAGCAGTTTAAGGGGTACCTTAATGAACACTGAAGCTTTCTTT
TRBV15	TRBJ2-4	.	.	CATSRDPDITDIQYF	TGTGCCACCAGCAGAGATCCTGACATTACAGACATTCAGTACTTC
TRBV7-9	TRBJ2-5	few	TRBD2	CASSPKTSGRFETQYF	TGTGCCAGCAGCCCTAAGACTAGCGGACGGTTTGAGACCCAGTACTTC
TRBV28	TRBJ2-3	few	.	CASSLGTRIGSTDTQYF	TGTGCCAGCAGTTTGGGCACCCGCATAGGGAGCACAGATACGCAGTATTTT
TRBV20-1	TRBJ2-7	.	.	CSASPRGYEQYF	TGCAGTGCCAGCCCTCGCGGATACGAGCAGTACTTC
TRBV28	TRBJ2-7	few	.	CASSLFKRGGLRLKGDSEQYF	TGTGCCAGCAGTTTATTTAAGCGCGGGGGACTGAGACTTAAGGGGGATTCCGAGCAGTACTTC
TRBV5-5	TRBJ2-1	.	.	CAGSFSGTLAMGYNEQFF	TGTGCCGGCAGCTTTTCTGGGACGTTAGCCATGGGCTACAATGAGCAGTTCTTC
TRBV29-1	TRBJ2-7	few	.	CSVKLRADYEQYF	TGCAGCGTTAAACTACGGGCCGACTACGAGCAGTACTTC